The 26 T cell receptor beta chains below were found in one sample sequenced in a study of T cell responses to AZD1222 COVID-19 vaccine. The table came from immunoSEQ multiplex PCR; TCRdb's copy has only in-frame clones and leaves some out. Here the sample spans about 160,000 clones, approximately 90% being singletons. The input for sequencing was peripheral blood, taken on day 0 of AZD1222 vaccination. These receptors were obtained from an adult in good health.

This clone was observed once. The chain's CDR3 is CASSIRTAHQPQHF. CDR3 DNA: TGTGCCAGTAGTATTAGGACAGCCCATCAGCCCCAGCATTTT. The chain couples TRBV19 to TRBJ1-5; perhaps TRBD1 as D (6 bases). The germline V gene has CDR1 LNHDA and CDR2 SQIVND (reference sequence). V gave up 3 bases and J gave up 5 bases, with 11 bases separating them. This CDR3 is built from 14 residues.

The rearrangement uses TRBV7-9 and TRBJ2-2; 7 bases are shared with TRBD1. Germline lookup yields CDR1 SEHNR and CDR2 FQNEAQ (reference sequence). The CDR3 length is 15 residues. After removal of 0 bases from V and 7 bases from J, the junction contained 5 bases not matched to a gene. This CDR3 is CASSLAVQGVGELFF. The CDR3, as DNA: TGTGCCAGCAGCTTAGCGGTGCAGGGGGTCGGGGAGCTGTTTTTT.

V gene TRBV5-4 combines with J gene TRBJ2-1; maybe TRBD2 (5 bases). This CDR3 contains 15 residues. CDR1 and CDR2 from the germline V gene are SGHNT and YYREEE (reference sequence). The V end lost 0 bases, the J end lost 2 bases, and 9 bases lay between the germline ends. The DNA of the CDR3 is TGTGCCAGCAGCTTGGGCGGGTCCACCTACAATGAGCAGTTCTTC. This encodes CASSLGGSTYNEQFF.

The chain couples TRBV28 to TRBJ2-1; 10 nucleotides match TRBD1. V was pared by 7 bases and J by 8 bases, with 8 bases of the junction left unmatched. CDR1 is MDHEN, CDR2 SYDVKM, per germline. This CDR3 comprises 14 residues. The CDR3 reads CASTFTGQGHEQFF. In nucleotides, the CDR3 is TGTGCCAGCACTTTCACGGGACAGGGGCATGAGCAGTTCTTC.

This chain joins TRBV7-8 and TRBJ2-3; 8 bases line up with TRBD2. V gave up 5 bases and J gave up 4 bases; unmatched junction bases: 17. Germline V CDR1 and CDR2: SGHVS, FQNEAQ. The CDR3 spans 18 residues. The CDR3 sequence is CASSPQPRSGSVADTQYF. CDR3 DNA sequence: TGTGCCAGCAGCCCTCAGCCTCGGAGCGGGAGTGTAGCAGATACGCAGTATTTT.

The gene calls are TRBV13 and TRBJ2-7, with no clear D. Trimming stripped 5 bases from V and 3 bases from J, with 5 bases between. The length of the CDR3 is 11 residues. Germline lookup yields CDR1 PRHDT and CDR2 FYEKMQ (reference sequence). DNA for the CDR3: TGTGCCAGCAGCGTCAACTACGAGCAGTACTTC. Translated: CASSVNYEQYF.

The J gene is TRBJ2-3, the V gene TRBV28, with 10 bases lining up with TRBD2. Trimming took 5 bases from V and 4 from J; bases not matched to a gene: 9. Germline values: CDR1 MDHEN, CDR2 SYDVKM. The CDR3 runs 16 residues. CDR3 nucleotide sequence: TGTGCCAGCAGTCCCGCCCTAGCGGGAGCGTCAGATACGCAGTATTTT. Its translation: CASSPALAGASDTQYF.

The gene calls are TRBV19 and TRBJ1-2; unclear D gene. Germline V gene lookup returns CDR1 LNHDA and CDR2 SQIVND (reference sequence). This CDR3 has 12 amino acids. V lost 5 bases to trimming and J lost 4 bases, with 8 bases between them. The CDR3 is CASSSRGYGYTF. In DNA, the CDR3 is TGTGCCAGTAGTTCCCGGGGCTATGGCTACACCTTC.

CDR3 bases: TGTGCCAGCAGCGTAGTTGCGGGCACTTACAATGAGCAGTTCTTC. Translating it yields CASSVVAGTYNEQFF. This rearrangement joins TRBV9 to TRBJ2-1, with D possibly TRBD2 on 5 matching bases. The CDR3 sequence is 15 residues long. Trimming shortened V by 0 bases and J by 4 bases, and 11 bases separated the two germline ends. CDR1 SGDLS and CDR2 YYNGEE come from the germline V gene.

This clone was counted once. The genes are TRBV12-5 and TRBJ1-5, with 8 bases lining up with TRBD1. The CDR3 is 15 amino acids. Germline values: CDR1 LGHNT, CDR2 FRNRAP. V lost 1 base to trimming and J lost 4 bases; unmatched junction nucleotides: 3. The CDR3 region is CASGLADRGNQPQHF. CDR3 nucleotide sequence: TGTGCTAGTGGTTTGGCCGACAGGGGAAATCAGCCCCAGCATTTT.

This clone has just a few counts. CDR3 sequence (DNA): TGTGCCAGCAGTAACGCCAAAATGGGGACCCGAGAGCAGTACTTC. It encodes CASSNAKMGTREQYF. The chain uses TRBV6-5 and TRBJ2-7, with D perhaps being TRBD1 or TRBD2 (5 bases each). Between the trimmed V and J ends, which lost 5 bases and 7 bases, there was a span of 21 bases. CDR1 is MNHEY, CDR2 SVGAGI, per germline. The CDR3 covers 15 residues.

This chain connects TRBV28 to TRBJ2-7; D may be TRBD1 (5 bases). Deletions cut 5 bases from V and 4 bases from J, with 15 bases between. Per germline, CDR1 MDHEN and CDR2 SYDVKM. This CDR3 is built from 14 residues. The CDR3 reads CASSPGLAPYEQYF. The CDR3 DNA reads as TGTGCCAGCAGTCCAGGGTTGGCCCCTTACGAGCAGTACTTC.

The CDR3 region has the DNA TGTGCCAGCAGTTTATTTCCCCCTCAGGGTGCCGGCTACACCTTC. Translating gives CASSLFPPQGAGYTF. V usage is TRBV27 and J usage is TRBJ1-2, with a possible D match to TRBD1 (5 bases). V gave up 1 base and J gave up 8 bases, with 17 bases separating them. The germline V gene encodes CDR1 MNHEY and CDR2 SMNVEV (reference sequence). CDR3 length: 15 amino acids.

The V gene is TRBV7-2, the J gene TRBJ2-7; TRBD1 agrees at 9 bases. Trimming removed 2 bases from V and 4 bases from J; junction bases left unmatched: 3. This CDR3 spans 14 amino acids. CDR1 is SGHTA, CDR2 FQGNSA, per germline. CDR3 in amino acids: CASSLIGTGYEQYF. The CDR3 nucleotides are TGTGCCAGCAGCTTAATAGGGACAGGGTACGAGCAGTACTTC.

The J gene is TRBJ2-7, the V gene TRBV28, with 12 bases that match TRBD2. J was trimmed by 3 bases and V by 7 bases; bases with no gene match: 4. This CDR3 region has 14 residues. Germline loops: CDR1 MDHEN, CDR2 SYDVKM. CDR3 region: CASNLAGGNYEQYF. The CDR3 coding sequence is TGTGCCAGCAACCTAGCGGGAGGGAACTACGAGCAGTACTTC.

This clone was counted a single time. The genes are TRBV6-5 and TRBJ1-1, with a possible D match to TRBD1 (6 bases). V lost 6 bases and J 5 bases, leaving 10 bases between the germline ends. Per germline, CDR1 MNHEY and CDR2 SVGAGI. CDR3 length: 12 amino acids. The CDR3 spells CASRRGTTEAFF. The CDR3 bases are TGTGCCAGCAGGCGGGGGACAACTGAAGCTTTCTTT.

This clone came up a few times. The chain has TRBV6-1 and TRBJ1-2; no clear D gene. Trimming shortened V by 1 base and J by 5 bases, and 8 bases separated the two germline ends. CDR3 size: 13 residues. Germline CDR1 and CDR2: MNHNS and SASEGT. The CDR3 sequence is CASSEGWGYGYTF. Written as DNA, the CDR3 is TGTGCCAGCAGTGAAGGGTGGGGATATGGCTACACCTTC.

This chain joins TRBV5-1 and TRBJ2-1, with 13 bases matching TRBD2. The CDR3 loop spans 16 amino acids. Germline lookup yields CDR1 SGHRS and CDR2 YFSETQ. The J segment lost 8 bases and the V segment lost 0 bases, leaving 5 bases of the junction unmatched. CDR3 sequence reads: CASSLGGLAGNDEQFF. In DNA form, the CDR3 reads TGCGCCAGCAGCTTGGGGGGACTAGCGGGGAATGATGAGCAGTTCTTC.

The chain links TRBV5-6 to TRBJ2-1; 8 nucleotides match TRBD2. CDR3 size: 14 residues. After removal of 0 bases from V and 8 bases from J, the junction contained 4 bases not matched to a gene. Per the germline V gene, CDR1 is SGHDT and CDR2 is YYEEEE. The DNA for the CDR3 is TGTGCCAGCAGCTTGGCCGGGCGGGAGGATGAGCAGTTCTTC. The encoded protein is CASSLAGREDEQFF.

This chain links TRBV18 with TRBJ1-1; no clear D. In germline, CDR1 is KGHSH, CDR2 LQKENI. The CDR3 extends over 12 amino acids. V was trimmed by 4 bases and J by 6 bases, leaving 9 bases between them. CDR3 sequence (DNA): TGTGCCAGCTCACTAGGGCTCGCTGAAGCTTTCTTT. This gives the protein CASSLGLAEAFF.

The chain is built from TRBV11-3 and TRBJ2-1; the D gene is possibly TRBD1 (6 bases). Looked up from germline, CDR1 is SGHNT and CDR2 is YENEEA. V lost 5 bases and J lost 7, with 24 bases in between. This CDR3 has 17 amino acids. DNA of the CDR3: TGTGCCAGCAGCACCAACACCCACGCACAGGGAATAAATGAGCAGTTCTTC. Its protein is CASSTNTHAQGINEQFF.

This chain uses TRBV7-2 with TRBJ2-3, with a possible D match to TRBD1 (5 bases). V dropped 6 bases and J dropped 2 bases, with 9 bases sitting between them. The CDR3 consists of 13 residues. Per the germline V gene, CDR1 is SGHTA and CDR2 is FQGNSA. DNA for the CDR3: TGTGCCAGCAGACGGACATCCACAGATACGCAGTATTTT. It yields the protein CASRRTSTDTQYF.

The V gene is TRBV7-6, the J gene TRBJ2-7; unclear D gene. Deletions cut 1 base from V and 3 bases from J, with 16 bases between. This CDR3 comprises 16 residues. Germline assignment: CDR1 SGHVS and CDR2 FNYEAQ. The CDR3 nucleotides read TGTGCCAGCAGCTTAGTTGGTGGGTCACAGAACTACGAGCAGTACTTC. Its protein is CASSLVGGSQNYEQYF. Supplemented by reference TRBV7-6 and TRBJ2-7, the full variable domain reads GAGVSQSPRYKVTKRGQDVALRCDPISGHVSLYWYRQALGQGPEFLTYFNYEAQQDKSGLPNDRFSAERPEGSISTLTIQRTEQRDSAMYRCASSLVGGSQNYEQYFGPGTRLTVT.

The chain recombines TRBV6-6 with TRBJ2-7; D might be TRBD1 (5 bases). The CDR3 contains 14 residues. V lost 0 bases to trimming and J lost 3 bases, with 9 bases between them. Germline-derived CDR1 and CDR2 are MNHNY and SVGAGI (reference sequence). The CDR3 DNA follows: TGTGCCAGCAGTTACTCGGGGCAGGGCTACGAGCAGTACTTC. Translated: CASSYSGQGYEQYF.

This chain connects TRBV9 to TRBJ2-2; tentatively, D is TRBD1 or TRBD2 (7 bases each). The ends were cut back, 4 bases at V and 7 bases at J, with 26 bases in the middle. This CDR3 has 18 amino acids. Germline V gene sequence: CDR1 SGDLS, CDR2 YYNGEE. The CDR3 here is CASSNRGQHPTGGGELFF. The CDR3 region has the DNA TGTGCCAGCAGCAACAGGGGACAGCACCCTACGGGGGGCGGGGAGCTGTTTTTT. The variable domain in full, completed from reference TRBV9 and TRBJ2-2, reads DSGVTQTPKHLITATGQRVTLRCSPRSGDLSVYWYQQSLDQGLQFLIQYYNGEERAKGNILERFSAQQFPDLHSELNLSSLELGDSALYFCASSNRGQHPTGGGELFFGEGSRLTVL.

The chain uses TRBV9 and TRBJ1-3; no clear D. The germline CDR1 and CDR2 sequences are SGDLS and YYNGEE. This CDR3 spans 18 amino acids. Deletions cut 4 bases from V and 0 bases from J, with 20 bases between. CDR3 amino acids: CASSFPVLGPSSGNTIYF. CDR3 sequence (DNA): TGTGCCAGCAGCTTCCCCGTCCTGGGCCCCAGCTCTGGAAACACCATATATTTT.